The 10 T cell receptor beta chains below were found in one sample sequenced in a study of blood T cell repertoires in COVID-19. The protocol was immunoSEQ multiplex PCR, while the TCRdb copy is restricted to in-frame clones and leaves out a portion. The sample lists over 35,000 clones; just under 70% were seen once. Sample: peripheral blood. The receptors here all came from an elderly man with acute or convalescent COVID-19.

V usage is TRBV19 and J usage is TRBJ1-2; TRBD1 aligns across 9 bases. Germline CDR1 LNHDA, CDR2 SQIVND (reference sequence). The CDR3 has 15 residues. V gave up 4 bases and J gave up 5 bases; unmatched junction bases: 8. This chain's CDR3 is CASSRAGTGRYGYTF. The CDR3 DNA reads as TGTGCCAGTAGTAGGGCCGGGACAGGGCGGTATGGCTACACCTTC. Supplemented by reference TRBV19 and TRBJ1-2, the full variable domain reads DGGITQSPKYLFRKEGQNVTLSCEQNLNHDAMYWYRQDPGQGLRLIYYSQIVNDFQKGDIAEGYSVSREKKESFPLTVTSAQKNPTAFYLCASSRAGTGRYGYTFGSGTRLTVV.

This rearrangement joins TRBV6-2 or TRBV6-3 to TRBJ2-7; 10 positions agree with TRBD1. CDR1 is MNHEY and CDR2 is SVGEGT in the germline V gene. Germline trimming cut 2 bases from V and 5 bases from J; bases unmatched to any gene: 12. The length of the CDR3 is 17 residues. This CDR3 reads CASSYRPLSTGGHEQYF. Here the CDR3 DNA reads TGTGCCAGCAGTTACAGACCCCTCTCGACAGGGGGCCACGAGCAGTACTTC.

The chain joins TRBV12-3 or TRBV12-4 to TRBJ1-1, with D unclear. Deletions cut 3 bases from V and 4 bases from J, with 9 bases between. The CDR3 has 13 residues. CDR3 in amino acids: CASSLRAGTEAFF. The CDR3 DNA follows: TGTGCCAGCAGTTTGCGCGCCGGCACTGAAGCTTTCTTT.

The V gene is TRBV20-1, the J gene TRBJ1-2, with 8 bases fitting TRBD1. The CDR3 has 13 residues. J was trimmed by 3 bases and V by 3 bases; bases with no gene match: 3. From germline, CDR1 is DFQATT and CDR2 SNEGSKA (reference sequence). The CDR3 sequence is CSASGDRYYGYTF. CDR3 sequence (DNA): TGCAGTGCTAGTGGGGACAGGTACTATGGCTACACCTTC.

The V gene is TRBV11-1, the J gene TRBJ1-2; 9 nucleotides align to TRBD1. Germline-derived CDR1 and CDR2 are SGHAT and FQDESV (reference sequence). The CDR3 spans 16 residues. Germline trimming cut 5 bases from V and 3 bases from J; bases unmatched to any gene: 10. In nucleotides, the CDR3 is TGTGCCAGCAGCACTCCCACCGGGACAGGGCACTATGGCTACACCTTC. This encodes CASSTPTGTGHYGYTF.

The CDR3: CASSFSRILGNTEAFF. As DNA, the CDR3 is TGTGCCAGCAGCTTCAGCCGGATCCTAGGGAACACTGAAGCTTTCTTT. The chain recombines TRBV7-9 with TRBJ1-1; no reliable D call. V was shortened by 3 bases and J by 1 base, with 15 bases between the two germline ends. The germline gives CDR1 SEHNR, CDR2 FQNEAQ (reference sequence). The CDR3 runs 16 residues.

The J gene is TRBJ2-3, the V gene TRBV19, with a possible D match to TRBD2 (5 bases). Trimming removed 5 bases from V and 1 base from J, with 13 bases in between. Germline V gene data show CDR1 as LNHDA and CDR2 as SQIVND (reference sequence). This CDR3 is built from 15 residues. The CDR3 coding sequence is TGTGCCAGTAGTGACTGGCGGGCTCGCACAGATACGCAGTATTTT. Translating gives CASSDWRARTDTQYF.

Regarding this clone: The junction departs from germline at one end; a sequencing error may be responsible. The CDR3 here is CATSRRRGTEETQYF. Written as DNA, the CDR3 is TGTGCCACCAGTAGACGACGGGGGACGGAAGAGACCCAGTACTTC. The rearrangement joins TRBV27 to TRBJ2-5; tentative D call: TRBD2 (6 bases). Germline CDR1 is MNHEY and CDR2 is SMNVEV (reference sequence). The CDR3 runs to 15 residues.

The chain carries TRBV4-2 and TRBJ2-3; D is unclear. The germline V gene encodes CDR1 LGHNA and CDR2 YNFKEQ. V shed 0 bases and J shed 4 bases, with 5 bases lying between them. The CDR3 extends over 13 amino acids. CDR3: CASSQDVPDTQYF. The CDR3 DNA reads TGTGCCAGCAGCCAAGACGTCCCAGATACGCAGTATTTT.

The chain carries TRBV14 and TRBJ2-5, with D perhaps TRBD1 (5 bases). V was pared by 4 bases and J by 5 bases, with 23 bases between. This CDR3 spans 17 amino acids. Germline V gives CDR1 SGHDN, CDR2 FVKESK. The CDR3 coding sequence is TGTGCCAGCAGCCTCTTTAGGGGCCCTTGGCTTCTGGAGACCCAGTACTTC. Protein sequence: CASSLFRGPWLLETQYF.